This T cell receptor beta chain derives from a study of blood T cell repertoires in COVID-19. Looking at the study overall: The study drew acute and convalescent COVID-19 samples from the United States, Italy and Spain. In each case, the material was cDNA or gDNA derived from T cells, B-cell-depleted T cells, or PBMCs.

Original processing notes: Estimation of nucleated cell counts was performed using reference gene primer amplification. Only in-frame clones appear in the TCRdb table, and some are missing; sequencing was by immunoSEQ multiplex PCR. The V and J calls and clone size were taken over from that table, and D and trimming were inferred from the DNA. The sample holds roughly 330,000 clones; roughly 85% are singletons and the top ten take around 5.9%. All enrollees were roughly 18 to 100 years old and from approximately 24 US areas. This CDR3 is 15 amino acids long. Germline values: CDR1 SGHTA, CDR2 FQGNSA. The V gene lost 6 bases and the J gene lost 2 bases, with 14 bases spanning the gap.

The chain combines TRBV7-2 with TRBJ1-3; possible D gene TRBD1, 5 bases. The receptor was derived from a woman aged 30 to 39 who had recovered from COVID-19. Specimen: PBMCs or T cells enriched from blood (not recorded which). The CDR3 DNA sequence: TGTGCCAGCAGTTCTGGGGGAGGGACTGGAAACACCATATATTTT. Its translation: CASSSGGGTGNTIYF. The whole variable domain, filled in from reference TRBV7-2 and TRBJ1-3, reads GAGVSQSPSNKVTEKGKDVELRCDPISGHTALYWYRQSLGQGLEFLIYFQGNSAPDKSGLPSDRFSAERTGGSVSTLTIQRTQQEDSAVYLCASSSGGGTGNTIYFGEGSWLTVV.